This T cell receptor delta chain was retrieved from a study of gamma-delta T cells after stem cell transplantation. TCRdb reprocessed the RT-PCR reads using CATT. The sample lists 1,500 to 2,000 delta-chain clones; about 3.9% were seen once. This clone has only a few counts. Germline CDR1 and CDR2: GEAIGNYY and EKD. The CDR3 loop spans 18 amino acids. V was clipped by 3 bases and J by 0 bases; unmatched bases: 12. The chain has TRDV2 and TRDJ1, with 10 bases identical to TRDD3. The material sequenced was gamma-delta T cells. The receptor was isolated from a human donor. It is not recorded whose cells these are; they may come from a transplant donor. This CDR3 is CACDYVLGDRIYTDKLIF. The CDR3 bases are TGTGCCTGTGACTACGTACTGGGGGATCGGATTTACACCGATAAACTCATCTTT.